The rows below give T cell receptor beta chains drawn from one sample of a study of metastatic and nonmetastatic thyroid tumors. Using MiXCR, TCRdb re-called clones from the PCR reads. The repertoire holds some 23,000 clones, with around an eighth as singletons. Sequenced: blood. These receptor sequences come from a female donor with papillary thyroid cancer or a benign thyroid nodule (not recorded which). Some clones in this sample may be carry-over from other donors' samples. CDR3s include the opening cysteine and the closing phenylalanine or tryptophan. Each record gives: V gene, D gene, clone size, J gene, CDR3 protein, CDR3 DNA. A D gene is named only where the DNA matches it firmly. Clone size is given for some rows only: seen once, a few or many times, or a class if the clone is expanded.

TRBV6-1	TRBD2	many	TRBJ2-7	CASSEVLAGGPYEQYF	TGTGCCAGCAGTGAAGTATTGGCGGGAGGGCCCTACGAGCAGTACTTC
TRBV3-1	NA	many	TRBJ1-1	CASSQAGVPEAFF	TGTGCCAGCAGCCAGGCAGGGGTGCCTGAAGCTTTCTTT
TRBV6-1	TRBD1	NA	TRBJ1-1	CAGSVLWGQGAVEAFF	TGTGCCGGCAGTGTCCTATGGGGACAGGGGGCAGTTGAAGCTTTCTTT
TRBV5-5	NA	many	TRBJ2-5	CASSPRGGSETQYF	TGTGCCAGCAGCCCCAGAGGAGGGTCAGAGACCCAGTACTTC
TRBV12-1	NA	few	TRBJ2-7	CARGLAGDPYEQYF	TGTGCCAGGGGACTAGCGGGAGACCCCTACGAGCAGTACTTC
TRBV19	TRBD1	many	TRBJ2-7	CASGAGTGDYEQYF	TGTGCCAGTGGCGCCGGGACAGGAGATTACGAGCAGTACTTC
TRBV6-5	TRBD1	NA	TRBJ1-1	CASSQTGTMNTEAFF	TGTGCCAGCAGTCAGACAGGGACTATGAACACTGAAGCTTTCTTT
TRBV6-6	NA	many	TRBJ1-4	CASSYVPEHEKLFF	TGTGCCAGCAGTTATGTCCCAGAGCATGAAAAACTGTTTTTT
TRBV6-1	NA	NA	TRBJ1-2	CASSPRGTYGYTF	TGTGCCAGCAGTCCAAGGGGCACCTATGGCTACACCTTC
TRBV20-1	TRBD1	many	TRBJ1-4	CSARDQGQGYEKLFF	TGCAGTGCTAGAGATCAGGGACAGGGTTATGAAAAACTGTTTTTT
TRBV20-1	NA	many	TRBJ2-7	CSAPGLLGRNEQYF	TGCAGTGCCCCCGGCCTTTTGGGGCGGAACGAGCAGTACTTC
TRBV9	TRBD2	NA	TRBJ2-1	CESSVASSGRYNEQFF	TGTGAGAGCAGCGTAGCGTCTAGCGGGCGGTACAATGAGCAGTTCTTC
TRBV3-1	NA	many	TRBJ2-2	CASIGVGELFF	TGTGCCAGCATTGGAGTCGGGGAGCTGTTTTTT
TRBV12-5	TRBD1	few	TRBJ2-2	CASGLVLGQEDTGELFF	TGTGCTAGTGGTTTGGTACTGGGACAGGAAGACACCGGGGAGCTGTTTTTT
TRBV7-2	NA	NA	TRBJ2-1	CASSLATGALDEQFF	TGTGCCAGCAGCTTAGCAACGGGAGCCCTCGATGAGCAGTTCTTC
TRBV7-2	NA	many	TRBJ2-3	CASSLVLADTQYF	TGTGCCAGCAGCTTAGTTCTGGCAGATACGCAGTATTTT
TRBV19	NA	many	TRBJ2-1	CASSIGLSAEQFF	TGTGCCAGTAGTATAGGTCTGAGTGCTGAGCAGTTCTTC
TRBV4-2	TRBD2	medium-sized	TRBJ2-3	CASEPITGGPPDTQYF	TGTGCCAGCGAGCCGATAACGGGAGGGCCCCCAGATACGCAGTATTTT
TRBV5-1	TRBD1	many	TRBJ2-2	CASRDRVDTGELFF	TGCGCCAGCAGGGACAGGGTGGACACCGGGGAGCTGTTTTTT
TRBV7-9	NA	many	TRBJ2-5	CASSFGQQETQYF	TGTGCCAGCAGCTTCGGGCAGCAAGAGACCCAGTACTTC
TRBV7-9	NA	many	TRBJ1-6	CASSLETGYNSPLHF	TGTGCCAGCAGCTTAGAAACAGGGTATAATTCACCCCTCCACTTT
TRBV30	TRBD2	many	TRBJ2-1	CACPLAGIYNEQFF	TGTGCCTGCCCACTAGCGGGGATATACAATGAGCAGTTCTTC
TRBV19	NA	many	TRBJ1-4	CASNFRGEKLFF	TGTGCCAGTAACTTTAGGGGGGAAAAACTGTTTTTT
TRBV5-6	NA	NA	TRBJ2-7	CASSLLREQYF	TGTGCCAGCAGCTTGCTGAGGGAGCAGTACTTC
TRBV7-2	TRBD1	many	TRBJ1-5	CASSFWDRGTNQPQHF	TGTGCCAGCAGCTTTTGGGACAGGGGAACCAATCAGCCCCAGCATTTT
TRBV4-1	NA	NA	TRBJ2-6	CASSQDQGSGANVLTF	TGCGCCAGCAGCCAAGATCAGGGCTCTGGGGCCAACGTCCTGACTTTC
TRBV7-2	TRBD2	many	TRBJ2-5	CASILSRAGTETQYF	TGTGCCAGCATCCTAAGTAGAGCGGGAACCGAGACCCAGTACTTC
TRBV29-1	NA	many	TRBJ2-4	CSVRGAKNIQYF	TGCAGCGTTAGGGGAGCCAAAAACATTCAGTACTTC
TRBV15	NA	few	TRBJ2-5	CATSQGGWWTQYF	TGTGCCACCAGCCAGGGCGGTTGGTGGACCCAGTACTTC
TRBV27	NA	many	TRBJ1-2	CASSLQPPKDYGYTF	TGTGCCAGCAGTTTACAGCCTCCGAAGGACTATGGCTACACCTTC
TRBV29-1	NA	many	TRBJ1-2	CSVEVSGRQNYGYTF	TGCAGCGTTGAAGTTAGTGGACGGCAAAACTATGGCTACACCTTC
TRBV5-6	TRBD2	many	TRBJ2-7	CASSSPLAGVLEQYF	TGTGCCAGCAGCTCCCCACTAGCGGGAGTGCTCGAGCAGTACTTC
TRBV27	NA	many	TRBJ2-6	CASSFFFGGLGSGANVLTF	TGTGCCAGCAGTTTTTTTTTTGGGGGGCTCGGCTCTGGGGCCAACGTCCTGACTTTC
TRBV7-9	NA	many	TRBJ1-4	CSRNREEKLFF	TGTTCACGGAACAGGGAGGAAAAACTGTTTTTT
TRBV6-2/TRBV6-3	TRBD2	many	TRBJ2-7	CANPRGLAGVEQYF	TGTGCCAACCCTAGGGGCCTAGCGGGAGTCGAGCAGTACTTC
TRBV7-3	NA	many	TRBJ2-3	CASSLTARSPDSVTDTQYF	TGTGCCAGCAGCTTAACGGCGAGGTCGCCGGATTCCGTCACAGATACGCAGTATTTT
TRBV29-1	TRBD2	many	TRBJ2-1	CSVASGPDEQFF	TGCAGCGTTGCTAGCGGGCCGGATGAGCAGTTCTTC
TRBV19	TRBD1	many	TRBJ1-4	CATRDRAHFRANEKLFF	TGTGCCACCCGGGACAGGGCTCACTTCAGGGCTAATGAAAAACTGTTTTTT
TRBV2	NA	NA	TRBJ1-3	CASLYRESSGNTIYF	TGTGCCAGCCTATATAGGGAGTCGTCTGGAAACACCATATATTTT
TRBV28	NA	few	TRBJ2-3	CASGALGDSEYTQYF	TGCGCCAGCGGAGCGCTGGGGGATAGCGAATATACGCAGTATTTT
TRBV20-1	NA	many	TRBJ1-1	CGAVHPEAYTEAFF	TGCGGTGCCGTCCATCCGGAGGCTTACACTGAAGCTTTCTTT
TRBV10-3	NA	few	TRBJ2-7	CAIIVGTVSSYEQYF	TGTGCCATCATAGTCGGGACGGTGAGCTCCTACGAGCAGTACTTC
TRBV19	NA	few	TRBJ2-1	CASSTDRDSDEQFF	TGTGCCAGTAGTACTGACAGGGACTCAGATGAGCAGTTCTTC
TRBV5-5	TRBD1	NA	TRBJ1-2	CASSMDRGYGYTF	TGTGCCAGCAGCATGGACAGGGGCTATGGCTACACCTTC
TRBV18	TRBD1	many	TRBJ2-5	CASSPGTGRQETQYF	TGTGCCAGCTCACCCGGGACAGGGAGGCAAGAGACCCAGTACTTC
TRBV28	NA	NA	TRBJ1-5	CASSLSLVGQPQHF	TGTGCCAGCAGTTTGTCTCTAGTAGGGCAGCCCCAGCATTTT
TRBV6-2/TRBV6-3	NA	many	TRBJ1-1	CATLGGGRATEAFF	TGTGCCACCTTGGGCGGGGGCCGTGCCACTGAAGCTTTCTTT
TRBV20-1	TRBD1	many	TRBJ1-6	CSARVGARGFSSYNSPLHF	TGCAGTGCTCGTGTCGGGGCCAGGGGGTTCAGCTCCTATAATTCACCCCTCCACTTT
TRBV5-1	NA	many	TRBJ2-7	CASSLDTGGYEQYF	TGCGCCAGCAGCCTGGACACGGGCGGGTACGAGCAGTACTTC
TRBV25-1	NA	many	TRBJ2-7	CASSEFGETYEQYF	TGTGCCAGCAGTGAATTCGGGGAGACCTACGAGCAGTACTTC
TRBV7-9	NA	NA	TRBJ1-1	CASRTDRTEAFF	TGTGCCAGCAGAACTGACAGGACTGAAGCTTTCTTT
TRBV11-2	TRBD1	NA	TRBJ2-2	CASSSYTKLRQGTGELFF	TGTGCCAGCAGCTCATATACTAAACTCCGACAGGGGACCGGGGAGCTGTTTTTT
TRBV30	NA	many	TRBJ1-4	CAWRGGTNEKLFF	TGTGCCTGGAGGGGTGGGACTAATGAAAAACTGTTTTTT
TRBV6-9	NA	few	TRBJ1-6	CASSYNIRAPLHF	TGTGCCAGCAGTTACAACATCCGGGCACCCCTCCACTTT
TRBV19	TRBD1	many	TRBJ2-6	CASRRGQTSGANVLTF	TGTGCCAGTAGGAGGGGACAGACCTCTGGGGCCAACGTCCTGACTTTC
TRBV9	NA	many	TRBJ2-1	CASSPPSGDLYNEQFF	TGTGCCAGCAGCCCGCCGAGCGGCGACCTCTACAATGAGCAGTTCTTC
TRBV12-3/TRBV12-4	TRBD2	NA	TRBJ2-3	CVGSLEREGLRTDTQYF	TGTGTCGGCAGTTTAGAGCGGGAGGGGTTACGCACAGATACGCAGTATTTT
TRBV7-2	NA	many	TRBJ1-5	CASSADGSNQPQHF	TGTGCCAGCAGCGCCGACGGCAGCAATCAGCCCCAGCATTTT
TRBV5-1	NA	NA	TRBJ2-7	CASSLDMATYEQYF	TGCGCCAGCAGCCTGGACATGGCTACCTACGAGCAGTACTTC
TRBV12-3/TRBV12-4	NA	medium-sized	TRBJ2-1	CASILQGAPGSGRYEQFF	TGTGCCAGCATTCTTCAGGGGGCCCCCGGTAGCGGGAGATATGAGCAGTTCTTC